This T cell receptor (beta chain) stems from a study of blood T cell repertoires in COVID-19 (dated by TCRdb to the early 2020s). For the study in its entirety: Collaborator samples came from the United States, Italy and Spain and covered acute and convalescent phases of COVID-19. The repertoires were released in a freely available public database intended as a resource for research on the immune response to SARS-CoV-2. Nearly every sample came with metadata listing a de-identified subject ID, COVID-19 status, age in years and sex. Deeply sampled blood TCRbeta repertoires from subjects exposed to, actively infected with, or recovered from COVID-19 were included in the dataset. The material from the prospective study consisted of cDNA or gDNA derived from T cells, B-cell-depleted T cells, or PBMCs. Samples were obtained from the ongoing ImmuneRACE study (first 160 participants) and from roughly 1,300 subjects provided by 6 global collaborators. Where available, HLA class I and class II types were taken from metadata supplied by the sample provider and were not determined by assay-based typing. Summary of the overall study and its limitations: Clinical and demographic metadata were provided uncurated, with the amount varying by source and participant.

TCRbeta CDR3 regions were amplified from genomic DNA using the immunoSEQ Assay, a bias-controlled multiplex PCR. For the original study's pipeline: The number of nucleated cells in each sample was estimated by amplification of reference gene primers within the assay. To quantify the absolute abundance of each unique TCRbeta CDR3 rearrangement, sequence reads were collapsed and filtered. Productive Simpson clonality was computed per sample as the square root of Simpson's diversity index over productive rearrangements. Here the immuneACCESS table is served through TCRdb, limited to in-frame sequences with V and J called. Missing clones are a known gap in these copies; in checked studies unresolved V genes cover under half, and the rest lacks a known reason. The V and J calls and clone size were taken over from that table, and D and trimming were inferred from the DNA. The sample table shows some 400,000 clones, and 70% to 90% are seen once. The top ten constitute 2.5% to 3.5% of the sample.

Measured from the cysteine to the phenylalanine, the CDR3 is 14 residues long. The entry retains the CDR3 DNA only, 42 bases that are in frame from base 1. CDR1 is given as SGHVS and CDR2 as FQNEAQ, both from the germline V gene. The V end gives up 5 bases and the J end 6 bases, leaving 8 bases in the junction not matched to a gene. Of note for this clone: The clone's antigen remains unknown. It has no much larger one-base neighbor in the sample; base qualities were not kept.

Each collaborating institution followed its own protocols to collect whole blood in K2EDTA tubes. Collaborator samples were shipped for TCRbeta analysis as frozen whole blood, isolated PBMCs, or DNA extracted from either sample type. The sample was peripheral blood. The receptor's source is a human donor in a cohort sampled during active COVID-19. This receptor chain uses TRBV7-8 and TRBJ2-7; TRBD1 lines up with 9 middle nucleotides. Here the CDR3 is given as CASSLRDRVREQYF. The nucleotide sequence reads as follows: TGTGCCAGCAGCCTCCGGGACAGGGTGCGCGAGCAGTACTTC. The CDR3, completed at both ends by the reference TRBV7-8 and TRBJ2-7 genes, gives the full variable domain GAGVSQSPRYKVAKRGQDVALRCDPISGHVSLFWYQQALGQGPEFLTYFQNEAQLDKSGLPSDRFFAERPEGSVSTLKIQRTQQEDSAVYLCASSLRDRVREQYFGPGTRLTVT.